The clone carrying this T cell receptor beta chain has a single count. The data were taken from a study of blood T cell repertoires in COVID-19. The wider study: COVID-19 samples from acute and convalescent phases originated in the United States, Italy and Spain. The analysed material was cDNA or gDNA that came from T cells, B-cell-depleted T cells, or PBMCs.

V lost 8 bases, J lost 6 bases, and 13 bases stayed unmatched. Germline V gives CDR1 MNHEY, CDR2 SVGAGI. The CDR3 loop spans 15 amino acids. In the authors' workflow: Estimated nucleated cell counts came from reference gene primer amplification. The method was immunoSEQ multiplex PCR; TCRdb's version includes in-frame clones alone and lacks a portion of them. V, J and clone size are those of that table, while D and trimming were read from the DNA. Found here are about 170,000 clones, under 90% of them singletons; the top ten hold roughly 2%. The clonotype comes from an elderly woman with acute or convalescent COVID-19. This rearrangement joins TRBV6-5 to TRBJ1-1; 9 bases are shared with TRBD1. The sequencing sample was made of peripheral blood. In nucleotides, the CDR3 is TGTGCCAGCGTAATGGACAGGGGAGTGGGAGCTGAAGCTTTCTTT. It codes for CASVMDRGVGAEAFF.